This T cell receptor (beta chain) was sequenced in a study of beta chain features in type 1 diabetes. This clone turned up a few times. Since all of the isolated RNA was reverse transcribed, expressed TCRB transcripts were what got sequenced. Some clones are missing from TCRdb's copy, which holds only in-frame ones; the method was immunoSEQ multiplex PCR. Among fewer than 350,000 clones listed, less than 20% were seen once. This CDR3 is built from 13 residues. The germline CDR1 and CDR2 sequences are LGHNA and YNFKEQ. V was pared by 2 bases and J by 3 bases, with 7 bases between. The source of this sequence is a woman under 30 in good health. The specimen sequenced was naive CD4+ T cells from blood. The V gene is TRBV4-2, the J gene TRBJ1-1, with D perhaps TRBD1 (6 bases). Here the CDR3 reads CASSQNRDTEAFF. The CDR3 nucleotides are TGTGCCAGCAGCCAAAACAGGGACACTGAAGCTTTCTTT.